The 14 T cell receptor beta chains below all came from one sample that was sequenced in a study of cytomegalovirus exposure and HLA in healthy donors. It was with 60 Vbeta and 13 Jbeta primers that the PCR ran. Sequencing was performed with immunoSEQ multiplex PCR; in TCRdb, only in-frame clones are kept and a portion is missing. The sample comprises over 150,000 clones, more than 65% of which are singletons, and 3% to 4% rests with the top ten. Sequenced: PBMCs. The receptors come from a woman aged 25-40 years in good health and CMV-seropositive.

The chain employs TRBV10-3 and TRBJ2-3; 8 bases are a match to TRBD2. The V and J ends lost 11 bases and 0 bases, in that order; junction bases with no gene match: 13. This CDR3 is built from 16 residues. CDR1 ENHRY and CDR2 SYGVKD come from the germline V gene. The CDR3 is CALRRRPSGSTDTQYF. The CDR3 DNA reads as TGTGCCTTACGCCGACGACCTAGCGGGAGCACAGATACGCAGTATTTT.

As DNA, the CDR3 is TGTGCCAGCACCATAGGGACAGACACAGATACGCAGTATTTT. This translates into CASTIGTDTDTQYF. This rearrangement joins TRBV27 to TRBJ2-3; 7 bases are shared with TRBD1. Germline CDR1 reads MNHEY; CDR2 reads SMNVEV (reference sequence). This CDR3 region has 14 residues. The ends lost 7 bases at V and 2 bases at J; junction bases unmatched: 6.

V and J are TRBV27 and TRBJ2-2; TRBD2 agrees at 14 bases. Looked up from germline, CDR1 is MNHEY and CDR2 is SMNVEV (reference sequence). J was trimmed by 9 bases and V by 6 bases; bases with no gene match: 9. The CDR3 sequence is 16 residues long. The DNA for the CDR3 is TGTGCCAGCAGGGCCGGGACTAGCGGGAGTCACCGGGAGCTGTTTTTT. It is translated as CASRAGTSGSHRELFF.

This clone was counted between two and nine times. CDR3 residues: CASSRGGTEAFF. CDR3 nucleotides: TGTGCCAGCAGCCGGGGTGGCACTGAAGCTTTCTTT. The rearrangement uses TRBV7-8 and TRBJ1-1; D uncertain. The CDR3 is made up of 12 amino acids. The V gene's germline CDR1 is SGHVS and CDR2 FQNEAQ. V was clipped by 5 bases and J by 4 bases, with 8 bases between them.

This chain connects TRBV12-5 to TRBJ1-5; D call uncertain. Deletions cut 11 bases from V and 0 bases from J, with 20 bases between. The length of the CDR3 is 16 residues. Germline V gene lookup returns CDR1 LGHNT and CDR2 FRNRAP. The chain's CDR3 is CAFGGLSHYSNQPQHF. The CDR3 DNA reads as TGTGCTTTTGGTGGCTTGTCACACTATAGCAATCAGCCCCAGCATTTT.

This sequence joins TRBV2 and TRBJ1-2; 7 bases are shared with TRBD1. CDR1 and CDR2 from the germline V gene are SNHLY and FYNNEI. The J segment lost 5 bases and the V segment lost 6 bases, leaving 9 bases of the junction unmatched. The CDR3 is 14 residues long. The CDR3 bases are TGTGCCAGCAGGGAGCGACAGGGTACTTATGGCTACACCTTC. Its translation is CASRERQGTYGYTF.

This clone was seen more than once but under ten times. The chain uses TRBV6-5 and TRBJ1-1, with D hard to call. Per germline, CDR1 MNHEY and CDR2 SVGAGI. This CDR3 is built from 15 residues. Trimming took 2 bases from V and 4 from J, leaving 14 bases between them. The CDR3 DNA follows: TGTGCCAGCAGTTACCGGGCAGAGGGAAGCACTGAAGCTTTCTTT. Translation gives CASSYRAEGSTEAFF.

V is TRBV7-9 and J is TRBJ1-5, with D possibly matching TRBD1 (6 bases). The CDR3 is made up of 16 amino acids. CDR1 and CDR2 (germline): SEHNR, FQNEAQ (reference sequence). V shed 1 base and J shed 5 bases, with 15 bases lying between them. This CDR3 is CASSLGTGSLHQPQHF. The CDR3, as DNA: TGTGCCAGCAGCTTAGGAACAGGGTCGTTACATCAGCCCCAGCATTTT.

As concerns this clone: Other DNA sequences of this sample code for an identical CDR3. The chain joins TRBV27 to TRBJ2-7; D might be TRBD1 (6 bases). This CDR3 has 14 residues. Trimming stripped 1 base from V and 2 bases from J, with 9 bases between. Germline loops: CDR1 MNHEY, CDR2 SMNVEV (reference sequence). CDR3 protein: CASSLLAGAYEQYF. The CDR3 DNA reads TGTGCCAGCAGTTTATTGGCAGGGGCCTACGAGCAGTACTTC.

CDR3 sequence reads: CASSQVPSGMSYNEQFF. The CDR3 DNA is TGCGCCAGCAGCCAAGTCCCTAGCGGGATGTCCTACAATGAGCAGTTCTTC. This chain uses TRBV4-1 with TRBJ2-1; 9 bases are a match to TRBD2. This CDR3 is built from 17 residues. V lost 1 base and J lost 1; bases outside the gene matches: 5. CDR1 and CDR2 from the germline V gene are MGHRA and YSYEKL.

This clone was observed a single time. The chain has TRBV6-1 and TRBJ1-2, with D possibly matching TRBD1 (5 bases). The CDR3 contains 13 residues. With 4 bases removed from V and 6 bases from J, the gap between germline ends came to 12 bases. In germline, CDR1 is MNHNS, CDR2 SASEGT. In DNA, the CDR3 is TGTGCCAGCAGTGGCGGAGGGGCCCATGGCTACACCTTC. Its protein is CASSGGGAHGYTF.

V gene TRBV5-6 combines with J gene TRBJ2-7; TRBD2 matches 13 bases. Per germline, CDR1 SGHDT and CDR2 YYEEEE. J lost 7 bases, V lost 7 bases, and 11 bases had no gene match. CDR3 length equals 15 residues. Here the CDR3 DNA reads TGTGCCAGCGGGCGAGGACTAGCGGGAGTAGGGGAGCAGTACTTC. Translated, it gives CASGRGLAGVGEQYF.

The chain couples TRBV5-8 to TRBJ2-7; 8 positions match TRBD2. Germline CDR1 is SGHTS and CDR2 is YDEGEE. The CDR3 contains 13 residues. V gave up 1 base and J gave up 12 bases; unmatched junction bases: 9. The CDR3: CASSLKAGERMYF. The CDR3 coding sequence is TGTGCCAGCAGCTTGAAAGCGGGAGAACGTATGTACTTC.

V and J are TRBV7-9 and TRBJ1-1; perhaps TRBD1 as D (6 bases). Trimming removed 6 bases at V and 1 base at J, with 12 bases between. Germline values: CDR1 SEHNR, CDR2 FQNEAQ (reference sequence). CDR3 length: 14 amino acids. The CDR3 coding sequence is TGTGCCAGCAGAAGTGGACAGTCGAACACTGAAGCTTTCTTT. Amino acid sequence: CASRSGQSNTEAFF.